This T cell receptor beta chain was sequenced during a study of shared clonotypes between healthy human individuals. General observations from the study: Memory subsets had estimated richness that was generally smaller than that of naive subsets. Even with large depth, rarefaction showed that sorted-subset sequencing was incomplete. The sampled material consisted only of blood, and tissue repertoires are likely to differ.

Naive CD8 cells lacked CD45RO and underwent positive selection for CCR7, leaving out terminally differentiated effector memory CD45RA+ cells. TCRdb's copy holds only in-frame clones and misses some; the assay was immunoSEQ multiplex PCR. The sample contains around 2.1 million clones, 93% of which appear only once. About this clone: The antigen is not known.

Germline CDR1 is LGHNA and CDR2 is YNFKEQ. V was cut by 0 bases and J by 3 bases, with 9 bases left in between. The CDR3 is 14 amino acids. The clonotype comes from a man in his late teens or twenties in good health. Some clones in this sample may be carry-over from other donors' samples. The specimen sequenced was naive CD8+ T cells from PBMCs. The chain joins TRBV4-2 to TRBJ2-7, with D possibly called TRBD1 or TRBD2 (6 bases each). The CDR3 loop is CASSQDRGLYEQYF. CDR3 in DNA: TGTGCCAGCAGCCAAGACAGGGGACTCTACGAGCAGTACTTC.